A selection of T cell receptor beta chains follows, all from one sample in a study. TCRdb re-derived calls from the multiplex PCR reads in MiXCR, one entry per CDR3 protein. The repertoire includes 1,100 to 1,500 distinct CDR3 sequences, around 17% of them detected once, and about 51% sits in the top ten. The sequenced sample consisted of naive CD4+ T cells sorted from blood. The source is a female donor with breast cancer. Each CDR3 is given with its conserved first and last residue. D genes are given only for firm matches.

>NA|15|TRBJ1-2|TRBV12-3/TRBV12-4
CASSSLPSGSYGYTF
>NA|14|TRBJ1-2|TRBV12-3/TRBV12-4
CASSLGEIDYGYTF
>NA|14|TRBJ1-2|TRBV12-3/TRBV12-4
CASINMVGNYGYTF
>TRBD1|15|TRBJ1-2|TRBV12-3/TRBV12-4
CASSFGQGYNYGYTF
>NA|13|TRBJ1-2|TRBV12-3/TRBV12-4
CARRLERSLGYTF
>NA|12|TRBJ1-2|TRBV12-5
CASKVDYYGYTF
>TRBD1|13|TRBJ1-2|TRBV12-3/TRBV12-4
CASRPRQGYGYTF
>NA|13|TRBJ1-2|TRBV12-3/TRBV12-4
CASSTGAHYGYTF
>TRBD1|13|TRBJ1-2|TRBV12-3/TRBV12-4
CASSLGQGGGYTF
>NA|16|TRBJ1-2|TRBV12-3/TRBV12-4
CASSRGGAGSVGGYTF